The 22 T cell receptor beta chains given below trace back to one sample, sequenced in a study of cytomegalovirus exposure and HLA in healthy donors. The PCR ran on 60 Vbeta and 13 Jbeta primers. Measured with immunoSEQ multiplex PCR; TCRdb has only the in-frame clones, and not every one. Here the sample spans approximately 190,000 clones, approximately 87% being singletons. Sequenced material: PBMCs. Receptors were obtained from a man aged 25-45 years in good health and CMV-seronegative.

The CDR3 region has the DNA TGTGCCAGCAGCTTAAGTCCAGGGTGGGATAATTCACCCCTCCACTTT. It yields the protein CASSLSPGWDNSPLHF. This rearrangement joins TRBV7-9 to TRBJ1-6, with a weak D call TRBD1 (5 bases). V lost 2 bases, J lost 5 bases, and 13 bases lay in between. The CDR3 runs to 16 residues. Germline CDR1 reads SEHNR; CDR2 reads FQNEAQ (reference sequence).

The chain recombines TRBV19 with TRBJ2-3; tentatively, D is TRBD2 (6 bases). Trimming stripped 3 bases from V and 4 bases from J, with 17 bases between. Per the germline V gene, CDR1 is LNHDA and CDR2 is SQIVND (reference sequence). The CDR3 has 16 amino acids. In DNA form, the CDR3 reads TGTGCCAGTAGTATCATTAGCGGTGGTGGTTCAGATACGCAGTATTTT. This sequence encodes CASSIISGGGSDTQYF.

The rearrangement links TRBV7-9 to TRBJ2-3; D might be TRBD2 (5 bases). Germline lookup yields CDR1 SEHNR and CDR2 FQNEAQ (reference sequence). The CDR3 length is 14 residues. V was cut by 3 bases and J by 0 bases, with 7 bases left in between. The CDR3 DNA follows: TGTGCCAGCAGCTTGGACTCAAGCACAGATACGCAGTATTTT. Translating gives CASSLDSSTDTQYF.

Notes on this clone: The sample contains more than one DNA sequence encoding this CDR3. The V call is TRBV7-2, the J call TRBJ2-5; 7 bases match TRBD1. Per the germline V gene, CDR1 is SGHTA and CDR2 is FQGNSA. CDR3 size: 14 residues. V gave up 0 bases and J gave up 5 bases; unmatched junction bases: 3. CDR3 residues: CASSLAGGGETQYF. Here the CDR3 DNA reads TGTGCCAGCAGCTTAGCAGGGGGCGGGGAGACCCAGTACTTC.

The chain uses TRBV19 and TRBJ2-1, with D unclear. This CDR3 is 11 amino acids long. Looked up from germline, CDR1 is LNHDA and CDR2 is SQIVND (reference sequence). V lost 8 bases and J lost 7, with 9 bases in between. The CDR3 sequence is CASHYLNEQFF. The CDR3 DNA sequence: TGTGCCAGTCACTACTTGAATGAGCAGTTCTTC.

The genes are TRBV28 and TRBJ1-6; TRBD1 agrees at 9 bases. In germline, CDR1 is MDHEN, CDR2 SYDVKM. The CDR3 runs 15 residues. With 4 bases clipped from V and 9 bases from J, the junction kept 7 bases outside the gene matches. The CDR3 DNA sequence: TGTGCCAGCAGTTCTGGGGGGACAGGGTTTTCACCCCTCCACTTT. Translating gives CASSSGGTGFSPLHF.

This clone appeared a single time. V gene TRBV5-5 combines with J gene TRBJ2-7; 7 positions agree with TRBD2. This CDR3 region has 14 residues. V was pared by 4 bases and J by 5 bases, with 9 bases of the junction left unmatched. Germline assignment: CDR1 SGHKS and CDR2 YYEKEE (reference sequence). This chain's CDR3 is CASSPRGYGDEQYF. The CDR3 DNA is TGTGCCAGCAGCCCGCGGGGGTACGGGGACGAGCAGTACTTC.

This clone was detected only once. The rearrangement joins TRBV27 to TRBJ2-7, with D perhaps matching TRBD1 (6 bases). In germline, CDR1 is MNHEY, CDR2 SMNVEV (reference sequence). Trimming removed 4 bases from V and 0 bases from J, with 13 bases in between. The CDR3 consists of 15 residues. The CDR3, as DNA: TGTGCCAGCAGTTCGACAGGCCGGAGCTCCTACGAGCAGTACTTC. The encoded protein is CASSSTGRSSYEQYF.

This clone was counted a single time. J is TRBJ2-7 and V is TRBV7-2; TRBD2 matches 8 bases. The CDR3 consists of 17 residues. Trimming at V came to 0 bases and at J to 2 bases, leaving 9 bases not matched to a gene. CDR1 and CDR2 (germline): SGHTA, FQGNSA. CDR3 nucleotide sequence: TGTGCCAGCAGCTTAGCAGTTGTACCTAGCGGGCCCTACGAGCAGTACTTC. Protein product: CASSLAVVPSGPYEQYF. The whole variable domain, remainder taken from reference TRBV7-2 and TRBJ2-7, is GAGVSQSPSNKVTEKGKDVELRCDPISGHTALYWYRQSLGQGLEFLIYFQGNSAPDKSGLPSDRFSAERTGGSVSTLTIQRTQQEDSAVYLCASSLAVVPSGPYEQYFGPGTRLTVT.

The chain combines TRBV5-4 with TRBJ2-5; TRBD2 agrees at 7 bases. Germline CDR1 reads SGHNT; CDR2 reads YYREEE (reference sequence). V shed 4 bases and J 3 bases; nucleotides not matched to a gene: 6. The CDR3 runs 14 residues. The CDR3 here is CASSLSGTEETQYF. The CDR3 coding sequence is TGTGCCAGCAGCCTGAGCGGGACGGAAGAGACCCAGTACTTC. The full variable domain, its missing parts supplied by reference TRBV5-4 and TRBJ2-5, is ETGVTQSPTHLIKTRGQQVTLRCSSQSGHNTVSWYQQALGQGPQFIFQYYREEENGRGNFPPRFSGLQFPNYSSELNVNALELDDSALYLCASSLSGTEETQYFGPGTRLLVL.

As concerns this clone: At one end the junction does not follow the germline gene, possibly because of a read error. The chain employs TRBV7-7 and TRBJ2-1; the match to TRBD2 covers 13 bases. This CDR3 spans 19 amino acids. Germline assignment: CDR1 SSHAT and CDR2 FNYEAQ (reference sequence). The CDR3 DNA sequence: TGTGCTAGCAGCTTAGGACTAGCGGGAGCACCTAGCTCCTACAATGAGCAGTTCTTC. Amino acid sequence: CASSLGLAGAPSSYNEQFF.

The rearrangement joins TRBV4-2 to TRBJ1-3; 8 bases line up with TRBD1. The CDR3 spans 22 residues. Germline assignment: CDR1 LGHNA and CDR2 YNFKEQ. The V gene end was trimmed by 1 base and the J gene end by 5 bases; junction bases not matched to a gene: 25. CDR3 protein: CASSQGQAYRGIGRRGRNTIYF. The CDR3 region has the DNA TGTGCCAGCAGCCAAGGGCAGGCATACAGGGGGATCGGTAGACGCGGTAGAAACACCATATATTTT.

The chain recombines TRBV28 with TRBJ1-1; D remains unclear. Germline-derived CDR1 and CDR2 are MDHEN and SYDVKM. This CDR3 contains 15 residues. V lost 2 bases to trimming and J lost 6 bases, with 16 bases between them. CDR3 sequence (DNA): TGTGCCAGCAGTTTACCCCCCGCGGGGAGGGCTGAAGCTTTCTTT. Its translation: CASSLPPAGRAEAFF.

The chain links TRBV5-4 to TRBJ2-1; D gene unclear. The V and J ends lost 4 bases and 5 bases respectively, with 10 bases between them. Per the germline V gene, CDR1 is SGHNT and CDR2 is YYREEE (reference sequence). This CDR3 is built from 13 residues. In nucleotides, the CDR3 is TGTGCCAGCAGCCGGAGCCTGAACAATGAGCAGTTCTTC. It translates to CASSRSLNNEQFF.

This clone came up many times. The chain uses TRBV7-8 and TRBJ2-1; maybe TRBD2 (6 bases). The V end was cut by 8 bases, the J end by 3 bases, with 20 bases between. The CDR3 is 16 amino acids. Per germline, CDR1 SGHVS and CDR2 FQNEAQ. Here the CDR3 reads CASGPWASENYNEQFF. CDR3 coding DNA: TGTGCCAGCGGACCTTGGGCTAGCGAGAACTACAATGAGCAGTTCTTC.

The gene calls are TRBV5-1 and TRBJ2-7, with TRBD2 as a possible D gene (6 bases). The CDR3 sequence is 14 residues long. Trimming removed 2 bases from V and 3 bases from J, with 12 bases in between. The germline V gene has CDR1 SGHRS and CDR2 YFSETQ. The CDR3 spells CASSFSRGNYEQYF. The CDR3 region has the DNA TGCGCCAGCAGCTTTAGTCGGGGGAACTACGAGCAGTACTTC. Full variable domain (remainder filled in from reference TRBV5-1 and TRBJ2-7): KAGVTQTPRYLIKTRGQQVTLSCSPISGHRSVSWYQQTPGQGLQFLFEYFSETQRNKGNFPGRFSGRQFSNSRSEMNVSTLELGDSALYLCASSFSRGNYEQYFGPGTRLTVT.

The chain combines TRBV19 with TRBJ2-1; 11 positions match TRBD2. The CDR3 consists of 14 residues. Germline CDR1 is LNHDA and CDR2 is SQIVND (reference sequence). V shed 5 bases and J 8 bases; nucleotides not matched to a gene: 5. CDR3 sequence: CASSGLAGGDEQFF. In DNA, the CDR3 is TGTGCCAGTAGTGGCCTAGCGGGAGGCGATGAGCAGTTCTTC.

This clone was counted a few times. This chain connects TRBV4-1 to TRBJ2-1; D possibly corresponds to TRBD1 (6 bases). Trimming shortened V by 0 bases and J by 9 bases, and 9 bases separated the two germline ends. This CDR3 spans 13 amino acids. Looked up from germline, CDR1 is MGHRA and CDR2 is YSYEKL. DNA for the CDR3: TGCGCCAGCAGCCAAGATAGGGGGATTGAGCAGTTCTTC. Residues: CASSQDRGIEQFF.

The chain combines TRBV28 with TRBJ2-7; TRBD2 agrees at 10 bases. Germline CDR1 reads MDHEN; CDR2 reads SYDVKM. With V trimmed by 2 bases and J by 3 bases, 13 bases remained unmatched. The CDR3 is made up of 18 amino acids. CDR3 coding DNA: TGTGCCAGCAGTTTAGGGGTCGCTAGCGGGGGCCCATACTACGAGCAGTACTTC. Its protein product is CASSLGVASGGPYYEQYF.

This chain joins TRBV5-1 and TRBJ2-3; 8 bases map to TRBD2. The CDR3 is 15 amino acids. CDR1 and CDR2 from the germline V gene are SGHRS and YFSETQ. The V gene end was trimmed by 4 bases and the J gene end by 5 bases; junction bases not matched to a gene: 9. CDR3 bases: TGCGCCAGCAGCCCAAGGAGCGGGAGAGGAGATACGCAGTATTTT. This translates into CASSPRSGRGDTQYF.

The chain joins TRBV19 to TRBJ1-4; 9 bases are shared with TRBD1. The CDR3 is 20 residues long. Germline-derived CDR1 and CDR2 are LNHDA and SQIVND (reference sequence). Trimming cost V 5 bases and J 0 bases; bases outside gene matches: 16. CDR3 amino acids: CASSRSGTGRRAATNEKLFF. Here the CDR3 DNA reads TGTGCCAGTAGTCGTTCCGGGACAGGGCGTAGGGCTGCAACTAATGAAAAACTGTTTTTT.

Regarding this clone: The junction differs from germline at one of its ends, possibly a read error. V gene TRBV15 combines with J gene TRBJ1-5; D is perhaps TRBD1 (5 bases). The CDR3 totals 19 residues. Germline assignment: CDR1 LNHNV and CDR2 YYDKDF (reference sequence). CDR3 nucleotide sequence: TGTGCCGCCAGCAGAGACTCCCCCCTCGGGGGAAATAGCAATCAGCCCCAGCATTTT. Translated: CAASRDSPLGGNSNQPQHF. Together with reference TRBV15 and TRBJ1-5, the CDR3 gives the full variable domain: DAMVIQNPRYQVTQFGKPVTLSCSQTLNHNVMYWYQQKSSQAPKLLFHYYDKDFNNEADTPDNFQSRRPNTSFCFLDIRSPGLGDTAMYLCAASRDSPLGGNSNQPQHFGDGTRLSIL.